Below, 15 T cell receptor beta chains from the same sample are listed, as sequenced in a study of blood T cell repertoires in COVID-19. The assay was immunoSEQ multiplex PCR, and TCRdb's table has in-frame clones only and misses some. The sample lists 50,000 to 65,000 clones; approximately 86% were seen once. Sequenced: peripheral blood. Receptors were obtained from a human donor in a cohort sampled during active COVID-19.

The CDR3 is CASSLGLAGNTDTQYF. The CDR3 nucleotides read TGTGCCAGCAGTTTAGGACTAGCGGGAAACACAGATACGCAGTATTTT. The chain has TRBV28 and TRBJ2-3; 12 nucleotides agree with TRBD2. The CDR3 covers 16 residues. V trimming: 2 bases; J trimming: 2 bases; junction bases outside the gene matches: 2. Germline values: CDR1 MDHEN, CDR2 SYDVKM.

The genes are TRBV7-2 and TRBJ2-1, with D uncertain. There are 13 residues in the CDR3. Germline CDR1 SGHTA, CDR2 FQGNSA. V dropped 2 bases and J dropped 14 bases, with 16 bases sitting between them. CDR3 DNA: TGTGCCAGCAGCTTAACCAGCCTCCAAGGAGAGTTCTTC. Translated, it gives CASSLTSLQGEFF.

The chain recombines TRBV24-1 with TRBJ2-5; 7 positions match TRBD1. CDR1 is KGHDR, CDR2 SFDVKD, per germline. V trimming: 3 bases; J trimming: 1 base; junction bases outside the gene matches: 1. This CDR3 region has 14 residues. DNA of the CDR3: TGTGCCACCAGTGATGAGGGGGCCCAAGAGACCCAGTACTTC. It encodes CATSDEGAQETQYF.

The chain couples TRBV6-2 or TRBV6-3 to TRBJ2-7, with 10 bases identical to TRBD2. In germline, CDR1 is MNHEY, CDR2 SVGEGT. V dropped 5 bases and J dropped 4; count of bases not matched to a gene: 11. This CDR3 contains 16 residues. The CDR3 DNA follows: TGTGCCAGCAGTGACATCCGGTCTAGCGGGAGTTACGAGCAGTACTTC. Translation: CASSDIRSSGSYEQYF.

The CDR3 sequence: CSVALGSANQPQHF. DNA for the CDR3: TGCAGCGTCGCGCTAGGGAGTGCAAATCAGCCCCAGCATTTT. The chain uses TRBV29-1 and TRBJ1-5; D not resolved. The CDR3 has 14 amino acids. Looked up from germline, CDR1 is SQVTM and CDR2 is ANQGSEA. Deletions cut 6 bases from V and 4 bases from J, with 16 bases between.

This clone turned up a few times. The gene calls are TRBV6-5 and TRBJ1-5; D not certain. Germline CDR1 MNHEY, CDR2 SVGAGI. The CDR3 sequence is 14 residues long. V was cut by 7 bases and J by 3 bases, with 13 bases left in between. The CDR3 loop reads CASNREGPNQPQHF. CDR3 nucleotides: TGTGCCAGCAATCGGGAGGGTCCCAATCAGCCCCAGCATTTT.

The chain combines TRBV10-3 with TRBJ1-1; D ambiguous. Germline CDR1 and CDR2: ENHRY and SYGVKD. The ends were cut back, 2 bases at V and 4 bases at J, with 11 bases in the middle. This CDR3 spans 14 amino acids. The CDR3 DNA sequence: TGTGCCATCAGTGAGAGAAGCGGGGTCACTGAAGCTTTCTTT. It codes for CAISERSGVTEAFF.

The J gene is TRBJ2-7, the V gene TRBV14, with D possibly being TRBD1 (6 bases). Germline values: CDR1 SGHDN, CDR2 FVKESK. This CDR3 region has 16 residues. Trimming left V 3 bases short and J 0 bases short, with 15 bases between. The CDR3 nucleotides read TGTGCCAGCAGCCAGGTCCCCTGGGGGCCCTCCTACGAGCAGTACTTC. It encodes CASSQVPWGPSYEQYF.

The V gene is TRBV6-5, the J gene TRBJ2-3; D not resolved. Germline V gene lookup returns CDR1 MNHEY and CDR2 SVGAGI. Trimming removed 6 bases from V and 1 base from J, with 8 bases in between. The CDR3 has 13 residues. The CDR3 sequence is CASRPTGTDTQYF. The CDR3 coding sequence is TGTGCCAGCAGACCTACTGGCACAGATACGCAGTATTTT.

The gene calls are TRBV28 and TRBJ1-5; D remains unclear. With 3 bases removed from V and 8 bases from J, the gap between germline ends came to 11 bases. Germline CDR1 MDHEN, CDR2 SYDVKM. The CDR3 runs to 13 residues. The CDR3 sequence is CASSFPPREPQHF. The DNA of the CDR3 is TGTGCCAGCAGTTTTCCCCCCCGGGAGCCCCAGCATTTT.

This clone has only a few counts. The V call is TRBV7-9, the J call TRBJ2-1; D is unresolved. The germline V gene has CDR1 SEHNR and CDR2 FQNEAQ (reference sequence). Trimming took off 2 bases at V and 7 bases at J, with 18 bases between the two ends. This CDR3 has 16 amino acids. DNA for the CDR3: TGTGCCAGCAGCTTAAATTGGGCAGCCGCTAAAAATGAGCAGTTCTTC. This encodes CASSLNWAAAKNEQFF.

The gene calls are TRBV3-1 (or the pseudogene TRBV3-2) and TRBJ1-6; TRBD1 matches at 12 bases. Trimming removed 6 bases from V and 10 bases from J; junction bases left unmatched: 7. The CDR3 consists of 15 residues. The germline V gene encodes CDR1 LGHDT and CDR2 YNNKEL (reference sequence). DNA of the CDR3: TGTGCCAGCAGTAGGCCGGGACAGGGGGCCTCACCCCTCCACTTT. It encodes CASSRPGQGASPLHF.

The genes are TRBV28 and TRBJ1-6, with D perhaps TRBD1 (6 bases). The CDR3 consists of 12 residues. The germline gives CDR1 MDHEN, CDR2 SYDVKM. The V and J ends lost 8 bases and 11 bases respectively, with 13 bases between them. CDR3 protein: CASQGQGAPLHF. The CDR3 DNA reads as TGTGCCAGCCAGGGGCAAGGGGCACCCCTCCACTTT.

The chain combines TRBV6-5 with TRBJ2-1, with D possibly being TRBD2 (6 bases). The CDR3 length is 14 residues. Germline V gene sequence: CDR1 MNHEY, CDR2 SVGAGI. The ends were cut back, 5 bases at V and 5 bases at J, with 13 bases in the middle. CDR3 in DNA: TGTGCCAGCAGTACGGGACTCTCACACAATGAGCAGTTCTTC. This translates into CASSTGLSHNEQFF.

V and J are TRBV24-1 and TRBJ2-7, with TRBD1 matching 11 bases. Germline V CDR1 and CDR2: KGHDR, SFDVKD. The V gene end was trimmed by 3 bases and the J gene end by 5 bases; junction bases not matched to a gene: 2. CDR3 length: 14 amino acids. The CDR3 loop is CATSDRTGGNEQYF. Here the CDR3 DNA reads TGTGCCACCAGTGATCGGACAGGGGGCAACGAGCAGTACTTC.